This TCR beta chain was identified in a study of T cell responses to AZD1222 COVID-19 vaccine. Generated by immunoSEQ multiplex PCR, the TCRdb table keeps only in-frame clones and is missing some. The sample has 120,000 or so clones, about 86% seen once. This CDR3 is built from 14 residues. Germline V CDR1 and CDR2: MNHEY, SVGEGT. V shed 0 bases and J 4 bases; nucleotides not matched to a gene: 2. Sequences were derived from peripheral blood, sampled 28 days after the second AZD1222 dose. The chain employs TRBV6-2 or TRBV6-3 and TRBJ1-1, with TRBD1 identical over 7 bases. The source is an adult who received the AZD1222 COVID-19 vaccine. The CDR3 reads CASSYSTGATEAFF. The CDR3 region has the DNA TGTGCCAGCAGTTACTCAACAGGGGCCACTGAAGCTTTCTTT.